This T cell receptor beta chain was obtained from a study of T cell responses to AZD1222 COVID-19 vaccine (dated by TCRdb to the early 2020s). Broadly, across the study: A total of over 230 trial participants underwent TCR sequencing, of whom some 210 received two doses of AZD1222 and around 26 received two doses of the MenACWY control vaccine. Enrollment into the trials was organized by age into subgroups of 18-55, 56-69 and 70-plus years, and those subgroups contained approximately 160, 26 and 62 TCR-sequenced participants, respectively. What the authors observed across the whole study: Conclusions about previously exposed vaccinees are limited because only five to seven AZD1222 recipients were SARS-CoV-2 seropositive at baseline. Epitopes outside the regions mutated in the B.1.351 and B.1.1.7 variants were reportedly recognized by nearly half of the unique spike-specific TCRs. No day 14 peak-response samples were available, so repertoires were characterized only after the peak T cell response. Participants were mostly white British, with more females than males. The authors suggested clonal diversity may have been underestimated. A significant rise in spike-specific TCR breadth and depth was observed after two AZD1222 doses relative to day 0 and relative to MenACWY recipients. In the small 56-69-year group, the increase in depth fell short of significance, most likely because of low power. The vaccine-associated CD4 TCRs covered the entire spike protein, and the dominant responses fell in regions 160-218 and 743-854.

The CDR3 measures 17 amino acids from cysteine to phenylalanine. Solely the CDR3 DNA is kept, with 51 bases framed from the first base. The germline V gene encodes CDR1 SGDLS and CDR2 YYNGEE. Here V drops 0 bases and J drops 3 bases, and the junction holds 8 bases not matched to any gene. The label giving this sample's time point can be read as: about 28 days (+/-7) after the second vaccine dose. Because spike-specific TCR depth and breadth did not differ between the two schedules, AZD1222 recipients who got a second dose at roughly 4 weeks were pooled with those who got a second dose at roughly 12 weeks. Vaccinee samples were obtained from the UK trials COV001 and COV002, which included a single-blind randomized controlled phase 2/3 trial of AZD1222 (ChAdOx1 nCoV-19) in healthy adults. For TCRbeta chain sequencing, PBMC samples were collected from trial participants at day 0 and at day 28 after the second dose.

The CDR3 regions of human TCRbeta chains were subjected to immunosequencing. The authors' pipeline ran thus. Repertoire TCRs were checked for matches against a reference library of SARS-CoV-2-specific TCRs that had been generated using the MIRA antigen-specificity platform. Breadth meant the fraction of unique TCRs that were SARS-CoV-2-associated, whereas depth meant the fraction of total T cells that were SARS-CoV-2-associated. Using the MIRA data, each spike-specific TCR was assigned both to the spike region to which the TCR was reactive and to a CD4 or CD8 class. Log10-transformed breadth and depth values were compared by one-way ANOVA with Sidak's multiple comparisons tests. Here the immuneACCESS table is served through TCRdb, limited to in-frame sequences with V and J called. Missing clones are a known gap in these copies; in checked studies unresolved V genes cover under half, and the rest lacks a known reason. Clone size and V and J calls were adopted from that table, with D and trimming inferred from the DNA. This sample comprises 90,000 to 150,000 clones, 87% of them detected only once. 2% to 3% of the sample goes to the ten largest clones.

As concerns this clone: Its target antigen remains unknown. Base qualities were left out, and no much larger clone turns up one base away.

The chain is assembled from TRBV9 and TRBJ1-3, with 8 bases aligning to TRBD1. This specimen consisted of peripheral blood, obtained 28 days after the second AZD1222 dose. The sequence came from an adult who received the AZD1222 COVID-19 vaccine. The DNA sequence is as follows: TGTGCCAGCAGCGTAGGGACAGGGATGATGGGTGGAAACACCATATATTTT. Its translation is CASSVGTGMMGGNTIYF.